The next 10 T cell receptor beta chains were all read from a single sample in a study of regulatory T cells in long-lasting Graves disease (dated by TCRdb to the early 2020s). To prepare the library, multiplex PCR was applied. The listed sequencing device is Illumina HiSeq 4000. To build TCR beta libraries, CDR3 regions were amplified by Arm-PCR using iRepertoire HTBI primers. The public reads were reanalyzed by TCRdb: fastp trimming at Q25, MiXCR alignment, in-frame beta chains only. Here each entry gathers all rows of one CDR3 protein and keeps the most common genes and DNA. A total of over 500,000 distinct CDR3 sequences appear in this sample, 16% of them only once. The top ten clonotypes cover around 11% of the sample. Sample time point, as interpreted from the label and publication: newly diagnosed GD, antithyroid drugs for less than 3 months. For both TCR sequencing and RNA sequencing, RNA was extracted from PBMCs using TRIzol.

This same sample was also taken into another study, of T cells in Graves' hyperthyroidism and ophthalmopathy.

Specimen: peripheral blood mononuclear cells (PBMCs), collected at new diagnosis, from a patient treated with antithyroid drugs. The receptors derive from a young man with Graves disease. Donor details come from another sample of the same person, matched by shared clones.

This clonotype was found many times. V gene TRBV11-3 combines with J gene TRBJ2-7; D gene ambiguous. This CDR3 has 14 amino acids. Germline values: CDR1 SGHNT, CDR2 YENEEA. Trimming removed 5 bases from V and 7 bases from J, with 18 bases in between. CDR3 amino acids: CASSLVRVVEEQYF. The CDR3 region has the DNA TGTGCCAGCAGCCTAGTCCGGGTCGTTGAGGAGCAGTACTTC.

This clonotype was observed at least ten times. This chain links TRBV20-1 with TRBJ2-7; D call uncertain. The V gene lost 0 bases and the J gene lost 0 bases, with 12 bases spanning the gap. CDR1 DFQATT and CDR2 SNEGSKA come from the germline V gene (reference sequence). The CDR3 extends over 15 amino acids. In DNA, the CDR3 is TGCAGTGCTAGAGATTCTTTCGGGTACTCCTACGAGCAGTACTTC. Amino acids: CSARDSFGYSYEQYF.

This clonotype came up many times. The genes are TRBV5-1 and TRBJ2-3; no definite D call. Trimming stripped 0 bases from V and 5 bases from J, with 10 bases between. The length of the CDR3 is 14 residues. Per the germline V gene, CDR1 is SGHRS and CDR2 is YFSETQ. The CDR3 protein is CASSLADEIDTQYF. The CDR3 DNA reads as TGCGCCAGCAGCTTGGCCGACGAAATAGATACGCAGTATTTT.

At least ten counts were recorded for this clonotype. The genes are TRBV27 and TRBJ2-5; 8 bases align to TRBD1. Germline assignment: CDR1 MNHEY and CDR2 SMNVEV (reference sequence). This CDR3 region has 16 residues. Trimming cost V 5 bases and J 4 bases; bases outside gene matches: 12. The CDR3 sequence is CASSPHPPRGRETQYF. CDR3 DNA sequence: TGTGCCAGCAGTCCCCACCCCCCCAGGGGGCGAGAGACCCAGTACTTC.

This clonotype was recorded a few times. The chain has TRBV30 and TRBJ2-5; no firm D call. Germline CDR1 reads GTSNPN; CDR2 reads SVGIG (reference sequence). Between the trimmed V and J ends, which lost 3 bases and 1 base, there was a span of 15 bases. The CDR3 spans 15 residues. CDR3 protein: CAWSPEPVRQETQYF. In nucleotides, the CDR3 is TGTGCCTGGAGCCCGGAGCCGGTCCGCCAAGAGACCCAGTACTTC.

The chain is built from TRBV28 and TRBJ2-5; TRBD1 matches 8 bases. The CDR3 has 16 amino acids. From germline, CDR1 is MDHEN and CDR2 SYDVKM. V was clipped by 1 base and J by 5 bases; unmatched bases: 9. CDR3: CASSLSSRGRGETQYF. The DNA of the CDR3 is TGTGCCAGCAGTTTATCTTCCAGGGGGCGCGGGGAGACCCAGTACTTC.

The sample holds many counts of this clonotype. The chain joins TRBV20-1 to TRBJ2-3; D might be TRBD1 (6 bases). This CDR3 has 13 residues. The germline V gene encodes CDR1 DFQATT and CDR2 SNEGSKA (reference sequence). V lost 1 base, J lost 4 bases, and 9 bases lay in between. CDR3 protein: CSARGQGPDTQYF. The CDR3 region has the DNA TGCAGTGCTAGAGGGCAGGGGCCAGATACGCAGTATTTT.

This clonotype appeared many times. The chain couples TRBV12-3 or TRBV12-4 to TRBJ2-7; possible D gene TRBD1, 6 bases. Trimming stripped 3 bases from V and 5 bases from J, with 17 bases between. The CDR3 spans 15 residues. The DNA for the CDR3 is TGTGCCAGCAGTTTGCGGTCAATGGGGGCGAACGAGCAGTACTTC. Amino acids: CASSLRSMGANEQYF.

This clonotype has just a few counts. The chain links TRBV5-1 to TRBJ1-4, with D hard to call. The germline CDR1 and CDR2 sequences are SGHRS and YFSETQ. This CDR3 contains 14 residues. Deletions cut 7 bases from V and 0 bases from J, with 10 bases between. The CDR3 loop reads CASGPSSTNEKLFF. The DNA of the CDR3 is TGCGCCAGCGGTCCGTCCTCAACTAATGAAAAACTGTTTTTT.

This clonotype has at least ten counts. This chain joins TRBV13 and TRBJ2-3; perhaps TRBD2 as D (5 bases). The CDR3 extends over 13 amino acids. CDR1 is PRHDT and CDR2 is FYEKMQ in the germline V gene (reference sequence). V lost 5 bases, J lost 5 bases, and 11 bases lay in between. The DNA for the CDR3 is TGTGCCAGCAGCAGCCAGGCGGGAGATACGCAGTATTTT. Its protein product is CASSSQAGDTQYF.